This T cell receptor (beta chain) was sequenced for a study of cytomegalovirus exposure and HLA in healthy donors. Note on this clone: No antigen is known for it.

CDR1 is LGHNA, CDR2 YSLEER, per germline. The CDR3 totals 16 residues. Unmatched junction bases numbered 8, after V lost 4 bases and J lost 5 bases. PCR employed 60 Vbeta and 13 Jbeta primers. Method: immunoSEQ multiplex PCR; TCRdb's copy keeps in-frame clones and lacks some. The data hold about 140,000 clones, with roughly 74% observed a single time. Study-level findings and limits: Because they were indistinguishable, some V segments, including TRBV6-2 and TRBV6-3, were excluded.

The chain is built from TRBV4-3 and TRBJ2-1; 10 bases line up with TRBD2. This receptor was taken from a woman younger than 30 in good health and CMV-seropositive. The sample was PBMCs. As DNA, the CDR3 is TGCGCCAGCAGCCTAAGCGGGGGGGCCTTGGACAATGAGCAGTTCTTC. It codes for CASSLSGGALDNEQFF.